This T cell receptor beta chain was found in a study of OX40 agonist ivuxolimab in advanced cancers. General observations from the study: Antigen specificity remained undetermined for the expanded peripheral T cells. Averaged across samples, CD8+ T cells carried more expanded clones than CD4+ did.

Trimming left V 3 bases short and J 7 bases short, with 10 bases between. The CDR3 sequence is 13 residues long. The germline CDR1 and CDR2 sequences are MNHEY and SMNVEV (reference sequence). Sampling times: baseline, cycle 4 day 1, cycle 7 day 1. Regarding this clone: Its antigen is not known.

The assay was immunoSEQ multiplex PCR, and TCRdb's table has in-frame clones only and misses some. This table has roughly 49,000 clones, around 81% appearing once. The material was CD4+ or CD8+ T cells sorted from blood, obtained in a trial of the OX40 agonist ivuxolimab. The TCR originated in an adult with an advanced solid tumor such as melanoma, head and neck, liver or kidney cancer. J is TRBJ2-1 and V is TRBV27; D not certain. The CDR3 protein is CASSFGRQNEQFF. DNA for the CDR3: TGTGCCAGCAGTTTTGGGCGTCAGAATGAGCAGTTCTTC.